This entry is about one TCR beta chain. Its antigen is unknown. This specimen belongs to a study of T cell responses to AZD1222 COVID-19 vaccine. Study-level results: Just a handful of AZD1222 recipients were seropositive at baseline. Spike-specific TCRs gained breadth and depth after people received two AZD1222 doses.

Libraries were prepared by immunoSEQ multiplex PCR; TCRdb keeps only in-frame clonotypes and omits some of them. The sample includes about 78,000 clones, approximately 91% of them seen just once. The sequencing used peripheral blood, collected on day 0 of MenACWY control vaccination. This TCR derives from an adult in good health.

CDR3 amino acids: CASSPGTGGVRQPQHF. As DNA, the CDR3 is TGTGCCAGCAGTCCCGGGACAGGGGGCGTTCGTCAGCCCCAGCATTTT. The chain carries TRBV28 and TRBJ1-5; 12 bases are a match to TRBD1. CDR1 and CDR2 (germline): MDHEN, SYDVKM. The CDR3 consists of 16 residues. J lost 6 bases, V lost 5 bases, and 8 bases had no gene match.